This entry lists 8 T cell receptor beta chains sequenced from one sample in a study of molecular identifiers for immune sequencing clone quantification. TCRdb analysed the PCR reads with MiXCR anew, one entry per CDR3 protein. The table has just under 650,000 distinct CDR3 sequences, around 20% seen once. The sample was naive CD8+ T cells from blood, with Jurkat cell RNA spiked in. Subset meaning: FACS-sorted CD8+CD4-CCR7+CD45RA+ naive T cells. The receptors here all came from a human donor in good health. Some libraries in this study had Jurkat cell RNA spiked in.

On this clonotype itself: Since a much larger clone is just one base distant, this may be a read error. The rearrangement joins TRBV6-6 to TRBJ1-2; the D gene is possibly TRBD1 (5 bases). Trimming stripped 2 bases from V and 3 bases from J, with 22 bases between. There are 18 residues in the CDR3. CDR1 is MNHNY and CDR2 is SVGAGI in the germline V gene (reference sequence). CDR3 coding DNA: TGTGCCAGCAGTTACGACTCTATGGGGCAGGCGGAATACTATGGCTACACCTTC. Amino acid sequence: CASSYDSMGQAEYYGYTF.

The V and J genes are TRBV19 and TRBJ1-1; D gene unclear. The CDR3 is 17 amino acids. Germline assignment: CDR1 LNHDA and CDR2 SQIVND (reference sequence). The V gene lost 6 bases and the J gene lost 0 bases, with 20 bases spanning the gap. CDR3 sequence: CASRPQDLAYLNTEAFF. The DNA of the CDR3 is TGTGCCAGTAGACCCCAAGACTTAGCGTACCTGAACACTGAAGCTTTCTTT.

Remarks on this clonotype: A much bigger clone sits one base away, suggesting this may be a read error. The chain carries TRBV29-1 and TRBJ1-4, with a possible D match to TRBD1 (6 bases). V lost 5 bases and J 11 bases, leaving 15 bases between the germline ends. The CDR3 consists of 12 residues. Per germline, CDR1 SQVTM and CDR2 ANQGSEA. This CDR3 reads CSVMVQGGKLFF. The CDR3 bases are TGCAGCGTTATGGTTCAAGGGGGGAAACTGTTTTTT.

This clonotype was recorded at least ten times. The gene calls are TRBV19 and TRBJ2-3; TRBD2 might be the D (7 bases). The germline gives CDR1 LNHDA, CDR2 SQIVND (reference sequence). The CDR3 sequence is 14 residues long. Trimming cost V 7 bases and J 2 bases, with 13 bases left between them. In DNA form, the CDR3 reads TGTGCCAGTACGAGGGGGAGGGACACAGATACGCAGTATTTT. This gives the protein CASTRGRDTDTQYF.

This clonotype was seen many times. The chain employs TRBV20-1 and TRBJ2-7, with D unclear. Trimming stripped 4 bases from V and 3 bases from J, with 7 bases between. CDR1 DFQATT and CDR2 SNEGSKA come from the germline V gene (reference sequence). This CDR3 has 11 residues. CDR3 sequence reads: CSATAGYEQYF. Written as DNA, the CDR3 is TGCAGTGCTACCGCCGGCTACGAGCAGTACTTC.

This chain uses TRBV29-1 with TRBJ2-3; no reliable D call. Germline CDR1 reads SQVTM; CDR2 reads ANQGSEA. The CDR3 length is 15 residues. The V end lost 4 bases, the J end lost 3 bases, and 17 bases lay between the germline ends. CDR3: CSVVPVPLGTDTQYF. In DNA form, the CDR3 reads TGCAGCGTTGTCCCGGTGCCCCTGGGGACAGATACGCAGTATTTT.

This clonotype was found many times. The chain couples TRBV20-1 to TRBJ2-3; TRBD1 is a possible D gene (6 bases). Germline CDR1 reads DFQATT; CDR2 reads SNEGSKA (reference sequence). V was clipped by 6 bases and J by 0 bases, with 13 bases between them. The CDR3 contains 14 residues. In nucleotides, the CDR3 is TGCAGTGCGGTCCACAGGGAAAGCACAGATACGCAGTATTTT. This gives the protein CSAVHRESTDTQYF.

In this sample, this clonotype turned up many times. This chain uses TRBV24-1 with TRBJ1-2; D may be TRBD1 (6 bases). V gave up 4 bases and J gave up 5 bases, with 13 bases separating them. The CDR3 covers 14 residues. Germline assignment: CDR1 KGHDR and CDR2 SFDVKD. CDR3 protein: CATSDRTVAYGYTF. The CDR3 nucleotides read TGTGCCACCAGTGACCGGACAGTAGCTTATGGCTACACCTTC.